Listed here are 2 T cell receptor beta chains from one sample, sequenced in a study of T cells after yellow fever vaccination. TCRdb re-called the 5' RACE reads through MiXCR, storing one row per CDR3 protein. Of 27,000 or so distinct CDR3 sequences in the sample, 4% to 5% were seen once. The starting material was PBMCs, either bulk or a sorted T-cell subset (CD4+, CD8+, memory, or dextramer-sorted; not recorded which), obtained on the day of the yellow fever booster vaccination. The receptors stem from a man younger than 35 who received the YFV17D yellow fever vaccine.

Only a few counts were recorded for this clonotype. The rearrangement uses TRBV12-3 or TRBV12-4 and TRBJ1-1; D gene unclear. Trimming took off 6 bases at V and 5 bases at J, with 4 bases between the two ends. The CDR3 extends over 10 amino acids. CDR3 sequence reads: CASSRTEAFF. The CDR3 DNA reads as TGTGCCAGCAGCCGTACTGAAGCTTTCTTT.

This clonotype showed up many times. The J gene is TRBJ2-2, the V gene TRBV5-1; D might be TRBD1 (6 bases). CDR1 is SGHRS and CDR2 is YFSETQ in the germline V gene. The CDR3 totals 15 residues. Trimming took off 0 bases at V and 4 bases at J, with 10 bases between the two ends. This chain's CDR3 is CASSLDRVITGELFF. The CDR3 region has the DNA TGCGCCAGCAGCTTGGACAGGGTTATCACCGGGGAGCTGTTTTTT.